These T cell receptor beta chains were read from a single sample in a study of early T cells in non-severe SARS-CoV-2 infection. TCRdb re-analysed the 5' RACE reads in MiXCR, keeping a single row per CDR3 protein. The sample records about 80,000 distinct CDR3 sequences, 10% to 15% being singletons. The sequencing input was whole blood. These TCRs come from an adult who was a healthcare worker with PCR-confirmed SARS-CoV-2 infection or an uninfected control (not recorded which). The CDR3 runs from the conserved cysteine through the conserved F or W. D genes are given only for firm matches. Rows give clone size only sometimes, using once, few, many, or a class for an expanded clone.

V	J	D	size	CDR3	DNA
TRBV7-2	TRBJ2-7	.	few	CASSLVTGLADEQYF	TGTGCCAGCAGCTTAGTTACGGGTTTGGCCGACGAGCAGTACTTC
TRBV7-7	TRBJ2-5	TRBD2	.	CASSPAGGARETQYF	TGTGCCAGCAGCCCTGCGGGGGGAGCGAGGGAGACCCAGTACTTC
TRBV19	TRBJ2-4	TRBD1	.	CASGQAENIQYF	TGTGCCAGCGGACAGGCTGAAAACATTCAGTACTTC
TRBV29-1	TRBJ2-2	.	many	CGSSRGTGELFF	TGCGGCAGTTCGAGGGGAACCGGGGAGCTGTTTTTT
TRBV24-1	TRBJ2-2	TRBD1	many	CATSDATGANTGELFF	TGTGCCACCAGTGATGCGACAGGGGCGAACACCGGGGAGCTGTTTTTT
TRBV11-2	TRBJ2-3	TRBD1	.	CASSWTGEDTQYF	TGTGCCAGCAGCTGGACAGGGGAAGATACGCAGTATTTT
TRBV5-4	TRBJ2-7	TRBD2	many	CASRPGAGEQYF	TGTGCCAGCAGGCCGGGAGCGGGGGAGCAGTACTTC
TRBV11-2	TRBJ2-1	.	.	CASSLETRYPEQFF	TGTGCCAGCAGCTTAGAAACCCGATACCCTGAGCAGTTCTTC
TRBV28	TRBJ1-1	.	.	CASSPGGGGMAEAFF	TGTGCCAGCAGTCCTGGTGGGGGAGGAATGGCTGAAGCTTTCTTT
TRBV28	TRBJ2-7	.	many	CASPHEQYF	TGTGCCAGCCCCCACGAGCAGTACTTC
TRBV29-1	TRBJ1-1	.	.	CSAWTETNTEAFF	TGCAGCGCATGGACAGAAACGAACACTGAAGCTTTCTTT
TRBV4-1	TRBJ2-1	TRBD2	.	CASSQDPGSGGRNFF	TGCGCCAGCAGCCAAGATCCAGGTAGCGGGGGTAGGAATTTCTTC
TRBV29-1	TRBJ2-3	.	many	CSVEEGVF	TGCAGCGTTGAAGAGGGGGTGTTT
TRBV13	TRBJ2-2	TRBD2	few	CASSLRFSGSTGELFF	TGTGCCAGCAGCTTAAGGTTTAGCGGGAGCACCGGGGAGCTGTTTTTT
TRBV6-4	TRBJ2-5	TRBD2	few	CASSELAGGYETQYF	TGTGCCAGCAGTGAGCTAGCGGGAGGATACGAGACCCAGTACTTC
TRBV9	TRBJ1-1	.	few	CASSGFYNTEAFF	TGTGCCAGCAGCGGATTTTACAACACTGAAGCTTTCTTT
TRBV7-9	TRBJ2-7	.	.	CASSLVAATYEQYF	TGTGCCAGCAGCTTAGTGGCTGCTACTTACGAGCAGTACTTC
TRBV24-1	TRBJ2-5	TRBD2	.	CATSGGGVKTQYF	TGTGCCACCAGTGGCGGGGGGGTAAAGACCCAGTACTTC
TRBV11-1	TRBJ2-3	.	few	CASSSRPLDTDTQYF	TGTGCCAGCAGCTCCCGACCGTTGGACACAGATACGCAGTATTTT
TRBV27	TRBJ1-6	.	medium-sized	CASSPLDSPLHF	TGTGCCAGCAGTCCCCTTGATTCACCCCTCCACTTT
TRBV19	TRBJ2-4	TRBD1	.	CASSIGGQGTAKNIQYF	TGTGCCAGTAGTATCGGTGGACAGGGGACAGCCAAAAACATTCAGTACTTC
TRBV29-1	TRBJ1-2	.	many	CSVEAGTNYGYTF	TGCAGCGTTGAGGCAGGAACTAACTATGGCTACACCTTC
TRBV10-2	TRBJ2-2	TRBD2	many	CASSDGGGLAGELFF	TGCGCCAGCAGTGATGGGGGAGGGTTGGCCGGGGAGCTGTTTTTT
TRBV20-1	TRBJ2-1	.	.	CSARDLASYNEQFF	TGCAGTGCTAGAGACCTTGCCTCCTACAATGAGCAGTTCTTC
TRBV2	TRBJ2-7	.	many	CASTPGVVQGGYYEQYF	TGTGCCAGCACCCCGGGGGTGGTACAAGGCGGCTACTACGAGCAGTACTTC
TRBV27	TRBJ2-1	.	few	CASIGAFRLF	TGTGCCAGCATAGGGGCCTTCAGGCTCTTC
TRBV28	TRBJ1-6	.	many	CASRTQGSPLHF	TGTGCCAGCAGAACACAGGGTTCACCCCTCCATTTT
TRBV29-1	TRBJ2-1	.	medium-sized	CSVEGGDLNNEQFF	TGCAGCGTTGAAGGGGGGGACTTAAACAATGAGCAGTTCTTC